This TCR beta chain stems from a study of cytomegalovirus exposure and HLA in healthy donors. Broader study findings: Indistinguishability led to the exclusion of some V segments, TRBV6-2 and TRBV6-3 included. Cytomegalovirus-associated status was assigned to about 180 TCR beta chains. When analyzed later, a missense DCLRE1C variant was found to be linked to TCR beta V- and J-gene trimming.

For this clone: Its matching antigen is unknown.

J was trimmed by 6 bases and V by 5 bases; bases with no gene match: 7. CDR3 length: 14 residues. The V gene's germline CDR1 is SGHRS and CDR2 YFSETQ. All donors participated as healthy donors of bone marrow. The PCR used 60 Vbeta and 13 Jbeta primers. TCRdb keeps only in-frame clones here, not all; method: immunoSEQ multiplex PCR. The sample has some 180,000 clones, approximately 82% seen once. This clonotype originated in a girl aged 2-10 years in good health and CMV-seropositive. The material sequenced was PBMCs. The rearrangement uses TRBV5-1 and TRBJ2-2, with 7 bases identical to TRBD2. The CDR3 region is CASRLSAGAGELFF. CDR3 coding DNA: TGCGCCAGCAGGCTGAGTGCGGGGGCCGGGGAGCTGTTTTTT.